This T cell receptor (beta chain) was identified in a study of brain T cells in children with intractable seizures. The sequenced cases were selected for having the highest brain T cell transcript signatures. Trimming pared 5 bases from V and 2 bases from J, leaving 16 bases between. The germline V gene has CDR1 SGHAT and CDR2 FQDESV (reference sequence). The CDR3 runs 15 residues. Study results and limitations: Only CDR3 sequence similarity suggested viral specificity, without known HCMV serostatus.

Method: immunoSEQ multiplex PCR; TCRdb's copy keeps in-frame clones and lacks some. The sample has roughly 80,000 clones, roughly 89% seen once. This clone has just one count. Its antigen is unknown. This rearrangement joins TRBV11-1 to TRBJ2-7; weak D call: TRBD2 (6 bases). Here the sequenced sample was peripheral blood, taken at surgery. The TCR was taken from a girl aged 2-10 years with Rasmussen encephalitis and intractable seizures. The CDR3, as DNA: TGTGCCAGCAGCCCCAAAGGGGCTAGCGCCTACGAGCAGTACTTC. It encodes CASSPKGASAYEQYF.